These T cell receptor beta chains were read from a single sample in a study of beta chain features in type 1 diabetes. TCRdb's table, derived via immunoSEQ multiplex PCR, lists solely in-frame clones and lacks some. The repertoire holds 600,000 or so clones, with over 10% as singletons. The sample was naive CD4+ T cells from blood. These receptors all stem from a man aged 25 to 40 with type 1 diabetes. Each CDR3 is given with its conserved first and last residue. Fields, in order: J gene, clone size, D gene, V gene, CDR3 length, CDR3 DNA, CDR3 protein. The D gene is left open where the match is weak. Expanded clones get a size class; other rows say once, few or many, or leave the size out.

>TRBJ2-1|few|TRBD2|TRBV7-2|11
TGTGCCAGCAGCCGGGGGGAGGAGCAGTTCTTC
CASSRGEEQFF
>TRBJ1-1|-|-|TRBV14|13
TGTGCCAGCAGCCAAGGAGGGAGAACTGAAGCTTTCTTT
CASSQGGRTEAFF
>TRBJ2-1|-|TRBD2|TRBV7-9|18
TGTGCCAGCAGCTTAGCTTGGTCTAGCGGGGGATCCTACAATGAGCAGTTCTTC
CASSLAWSSGGSYNEQFF
>TRBJ2-1|few|-|TRBV13|14
TGTGCCAGCAGCTTAAGGTCAGGGGTTTATGAGCAGTTCTTC
CASSLRSGVYEQFF
>TRBJ1-2|-|-|TRBV7-2|12
TGTGCCATTGGACGGGACCTCTATGGCTACACCTTC
CAIGRDLYGYTF
>TRBJ2-5|-|-|TRBV10-3|12
TGTGCCATCGCGGCGGGGGCAGAGACCCAGTACTTC
CAIAAGAETQYF
>TRBJ1-2|-|-|TRBV2|12
TGTGCCAGCAGTGTCCAGAACTATGGCTACACCTTC
CASSVQNYGYTF
>TRBJ1-2|-|-|TRBV7-9|14
TGTGCCAGCAGCTTAGCTACAGGAGACTATGGCTACACCTTC
CASSLATGDYGYTF
>TRBJ2-1|few|-|TRBV7-2|14
TGTGCCAGCAGCTTGCCTGGGGCCTACAATGAGCAGTTCTTC
CASSLPGAYNEQFF
>TRBJ1-1|few|-|TRBV6-4|13
TGTGCCAGCGCCGCCTCCGTGGGCACTGAAGCTTTCTTT
CASAASVGTEAFF
>TRBJ2-7|few|-|TRBV5-6|16
TGTGCCAGCAGCTCCCCGTTCGGCAGGGAATTAGGAGAGCAGTACTTC
CASSSPFGRELGEQYF
>TRBJ2-6|few|-|TRBV6-6|16
TGTGCCAGCAGAGTACTCAGAGTCTCTGGGGCCAACGTCCTGACTTTC
CASRVLRVSGANVLTF
>TRBJ2-1|few|TRBD2|TRBV7-8|17
TGTGCCAGCAGACAAAGGGCGGGGGGGAACTCCTACAATGAGCAGTTCTTC
CASRQRAGGNSYNEQFF
>TRBJ1-2|-|-|TRBV6-5|16
TGTGCCAGCAGTTACTCTCCCGAGGTGGAGGAATATGGCTACACCTTC
CASSYSPEVEEYGYTF
>TRBJ1-4|few|-|TRBV5-1|12
TGCGCCAGCAGAGCAGGGGATGAAAAACTGTTTTTT
CASRAGDEKLFF
>TRBJ1-1|few|-|TRBV5-6|13
TGTGCCAGCAGCTTTAGCAGGAACACTGAAGCTTTCTTT
CASSFSRNTEAFF
>TRBJ1-2|few|TRBD1|TRBV28|15
TGTGCCAGCAGTGGACAGGGTTCAGCTAACTATGGCTACACCTTC
CASSGQGSANYGYTF
>TRBJ1-1|-|-|TRBV14|13
TGTGCCAGCAGCCCTACGGGGAACACTGAAGCTTTCTTT
CASSPTGNTEAFF
>TRBJ2-2|few|-|TRBV27|12
TGTGCCAGCAGTTTTATAACCGGGGAGCTGTTTTTT
CASSFITGELFF
>TRBJ1-2|few|TRBD1|TRBV6-5|14
TGTGCCAGCCAGACCGGGACAGACCTTGGTGGCTACACCTTC
CASQTGTDLGGYTF
>TRBJ2-5|few|-|TRBV30|12
TGTGCCTGGAGTGTCCCGCCCGAGACCCAGTACTTC
CAWSVPPETQYF
>TRBJ1-4|few|-|TRBV7-9|16
TGTGCCAGCAGCCCGAGGGGAGGGCCAACTAATGAAAAACTGTTTTTT
CASSPRGGPTNEKLFF
>TRBJ2-3|-|-|TRBV10-1|14
TGCGCCAGCAGTGCCGGGCAGTCCACAGATACGCAGTATTTT
CASSAGQSTDTQYF
>TRBJ1-2|-|-|TRBV29-1|15
TGCAGCGTTGAAGGCTCCGGGACACCGAACTATGGCTACACCTTC
CSVEGSGTPNYGYTF
>TRBJ1-1|-|-|TRBV7-8|15
TGTGCCAGCAGCTTCGAGGGTTGGGGGAACACTGAAGCTTTCTTT
CASSFEGWGNTEAFF
>TRBJ2-6|-|-|TRBV19|17
TGTGCCAGTAGTATAGTCAAGGGACATGGAGGGGCCAACGTCCTGACTTTC
CASSIVKGHGGANVLTF
>TRBJ2-1|few|-|TRBV4-3|17
TGCGCCAGCAGCCAAGAGCCGGAGGGTGGCTCCTACAATGAGCAGTTCTTC
CASSQEPEGGSYNEQFF
>TRBJ2-2|few|-|TRBV4-3|15
TGCGCCAGCAGCCAAGACAGGTGGAACACCGGGGAGCTGTTTTTT
CASSQDRWNTGELFF
>TRBJ1-6|few|TRBD1|TRBV19|15
TGTGCCAGTAGACAGCGGGGGACAGTCAATTCACCCCTCCACTTT
CASRQRGTVNSPLHF
>TRBJ1-1|-|-|TRBV5-4|14
TGTGCCAGCAGCCAAGAAGGGGTGTACACTGAAGCTTTCTTT
CASSQEGVYTEAFF
>TRBJ2-5|-|-|TRBV28|13
TGTGCCAGCAGTCTTCCGGGACAAGAGACCCAGTACTTC
CASSLPGQETQYF
>TRBJ1-3|few|-|TRBV28|14
TGTGCCAGCAGTCCCCCCGGCTCTGGAAACACCATATATTTT
CASSPPGSGNTIYF
>TRBJ2-3|once|-|TRBV5-1|16
TGCGCCAGCAGCTCGGAACCATACAAAGTGGGGTCAGCGCAGTATTTT
CASSSEPYKVGSAQYF
>TRBJ1-1|-|-|TRBV9|14
TGTGCCAGCAGCGTTGCAGGGCAGAACACTGAAGCTTTCTTT
CASSVAGQNTEAFF
>TRBJ2-7|-|-|TRBV18|13
TGTGCCAGCTCACCAGGAACGGTCTACGAGCAGTACTTC
CASSPGTVYEQYF
>TRBJ1-1|-|-|TRBV7-9|15
TGTGCCAGCAGCTTGCTGGGGGCCTTGAACACTGAAGCTTTCTTT
CASSLLGALNTEAFF
>TRBJ1-1|few|-|TRBV14|16
TGTGCCAGCAGCCAAGGCCGCACCCATCTTAGGACTGAAGCTTTCTTT
CASSQGRTHLRTEAFF
>TRBJ1-3|-|-|TRBV29-1|13
TGCAGCGTCGCAGGGACTTCTGGAAACACCATATATTTT
CSVAGTSGNTIYF
>TRBJ1-6|-|-|TRBV27|14
TGTGCCAGCAGGCGAACAGGGTCGGACTCACCCCTCCACTTT
CASRRTGSDSPLHF
>TRBJ2-7|few|TRBD1|TRBV2|15
TGTGCCAGCAGTGAAGTAGAGACAGGGGGACGGGAGCAGTACTTC
CASSEVETGGREQYF
>TRBJ2-3|-|-|TRBV4-3|16
TGCGCCAGCAGCCAAGAAACAGTGACTAGCACAGATACGCAGTATTTT
CASSQETVTSTDTQYF
>TRBJ2-6|-|TRBD1|TRBV7-2|17
TGTGCCAGCAGAATGGACAGGGGGCGACCTGGGGCCAACGTCCTGACTTTC
CASRMDRGRPGANVLTF
>TRBJ2-5|few|-|TRBV27|14
TGTGCCAGCAGTTCGGCGTCCGCAGGAGAGACCCAGTACTTC
CASSSASAGETQYF
>TRBJ1-6|few|-|TRBV30|14
TGTGCCTGGAGAAAGGACAGAGGACACTCACCCCTCCACTTT
CAWRKDRGHSPLHF
>TRBJ1-1|-|-|TRBV18|16
TGTGCCAGCTCACCGGTCCAGGGAGGGTTGAACACTGAAGCTTTCTTT
CASSPVQGGLNTEAFF
>TRBJ2-3|-|TRBD2|TRBV5-6|15
TGTGCCAGCAGCTTACTAGCGGGGGGGAAAGATACGCAGTATTTT
CASSLLAGGKDTQYF
>TRBJ2-7|few|-|TRBV10-3|12
TGTGCCATCAGCGAACAGGGTTACGAGCAGTACTTC
CAISEQGYEQYF
>TRBJ1-5|few|-|TRBV7-2|13
TGTGCCAGTTCTACAGGGTGGTATCAGCCCCAGCATTTT
CASSTGWYQPQHF
>TRBJ2-5|-|-|TRBV18|16
TGTGCCAGCTCCCCGCGTGGGAGATCGTACCAAGAGACCCAGTACTTC
CASSPRGRSYQETQYF
>TRBJ2-7|-|-|TRBV7-3|13
TGTGCCAGCAGCTTGTTCAGGAGATACGAGCAGTACTTC
CASSLFRRYEQYF